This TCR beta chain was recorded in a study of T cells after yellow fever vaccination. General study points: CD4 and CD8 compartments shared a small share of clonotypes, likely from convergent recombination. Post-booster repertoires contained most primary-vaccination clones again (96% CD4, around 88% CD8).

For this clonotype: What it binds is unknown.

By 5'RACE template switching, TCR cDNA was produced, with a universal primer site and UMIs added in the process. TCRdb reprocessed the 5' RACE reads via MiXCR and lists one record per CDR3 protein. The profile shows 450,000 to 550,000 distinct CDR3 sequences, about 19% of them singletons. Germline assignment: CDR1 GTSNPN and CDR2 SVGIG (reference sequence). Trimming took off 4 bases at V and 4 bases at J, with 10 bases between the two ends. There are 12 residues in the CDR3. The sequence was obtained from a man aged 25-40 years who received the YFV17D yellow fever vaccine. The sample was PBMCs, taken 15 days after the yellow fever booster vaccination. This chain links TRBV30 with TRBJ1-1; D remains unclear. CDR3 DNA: TGTGCCTGGAAGAGGGCGCCCACTGAAGCTTTCTTT. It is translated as CAWKRAPTEAFF.